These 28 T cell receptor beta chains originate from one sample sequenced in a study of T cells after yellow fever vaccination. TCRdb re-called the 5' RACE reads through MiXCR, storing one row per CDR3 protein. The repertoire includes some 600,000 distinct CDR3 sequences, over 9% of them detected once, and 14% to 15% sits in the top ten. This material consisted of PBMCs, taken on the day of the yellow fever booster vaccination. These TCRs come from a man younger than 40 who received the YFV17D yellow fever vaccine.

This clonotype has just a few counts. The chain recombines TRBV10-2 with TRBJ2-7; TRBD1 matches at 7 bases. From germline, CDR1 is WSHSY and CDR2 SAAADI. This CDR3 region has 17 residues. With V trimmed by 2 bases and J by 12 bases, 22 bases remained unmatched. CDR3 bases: TGCGCCAGCAGTGAGCCCCCCGGGACAGACTGGACAATGGGGATGTACTTC. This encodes CASSEPPGTDWTMGMYF.

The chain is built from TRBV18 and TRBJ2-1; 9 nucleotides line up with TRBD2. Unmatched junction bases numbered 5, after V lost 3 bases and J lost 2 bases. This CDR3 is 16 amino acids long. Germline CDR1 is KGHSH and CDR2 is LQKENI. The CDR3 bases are TGTGCCAGCTCACCTCCGACTAGCGGCACCTACAATGAGCAGTTCTTC. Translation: CASSPPTSGTYNEQFF.

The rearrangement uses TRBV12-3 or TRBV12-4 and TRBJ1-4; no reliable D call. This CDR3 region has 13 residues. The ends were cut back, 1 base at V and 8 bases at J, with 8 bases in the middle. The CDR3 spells CASSLDRMEKLFF. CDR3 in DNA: TGTGCCAGCAGTTTAGATCGCATGGAAAAACTGTTTTTT.

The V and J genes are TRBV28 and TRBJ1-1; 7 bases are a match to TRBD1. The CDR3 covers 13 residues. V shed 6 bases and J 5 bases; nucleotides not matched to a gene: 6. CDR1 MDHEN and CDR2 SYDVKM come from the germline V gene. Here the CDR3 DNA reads TGTGCCAGCAGGAGACAGGGTGTGACTGAAGCTTTCTTT. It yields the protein CASRRQGVTEAFF.

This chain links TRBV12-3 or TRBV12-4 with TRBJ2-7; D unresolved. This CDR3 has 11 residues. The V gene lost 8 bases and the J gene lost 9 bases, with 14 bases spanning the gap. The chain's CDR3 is CASAKKVGQYF. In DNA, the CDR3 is TGTGCCAGCGCGAAGAAGGTCGGGCAGTACTTC.

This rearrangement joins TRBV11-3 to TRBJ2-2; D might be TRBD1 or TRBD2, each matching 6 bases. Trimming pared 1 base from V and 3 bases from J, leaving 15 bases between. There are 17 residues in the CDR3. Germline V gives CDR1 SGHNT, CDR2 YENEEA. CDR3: CASSLGYGGTHTGELFF. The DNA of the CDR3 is TGTGCCAGCAGCTTAGGATATGGCGGGACACACACCGGGGAGCTGTTTTTT.

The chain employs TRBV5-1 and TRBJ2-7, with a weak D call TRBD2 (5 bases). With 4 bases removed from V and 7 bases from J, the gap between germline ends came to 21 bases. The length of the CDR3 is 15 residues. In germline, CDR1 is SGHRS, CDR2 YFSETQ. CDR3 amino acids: CASSKNEGSQREQYF. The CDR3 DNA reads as TGCGCCAGCAGCAAAAATGAGGGTAGCCAGAGGGAGCAGTACTTC.

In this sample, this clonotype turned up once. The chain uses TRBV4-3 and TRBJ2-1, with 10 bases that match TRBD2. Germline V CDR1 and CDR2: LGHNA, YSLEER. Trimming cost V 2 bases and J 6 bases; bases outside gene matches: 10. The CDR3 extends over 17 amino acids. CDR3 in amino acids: CASSQSPLAGVVNEQFF. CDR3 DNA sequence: TGCGCCAGCAGCCAATCCCCTCTAGCGGGGGTAGTCAATGAGCAGTTCTTC.

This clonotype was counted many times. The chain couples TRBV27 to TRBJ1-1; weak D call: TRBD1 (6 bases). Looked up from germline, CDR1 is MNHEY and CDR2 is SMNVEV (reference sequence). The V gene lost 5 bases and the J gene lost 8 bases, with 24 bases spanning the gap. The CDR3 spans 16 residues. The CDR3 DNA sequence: TGTGCCAGCAGTCCGTACGGACAGACGAGGATACTAGAAGCTTTCTTT. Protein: CASSPYGQTRILEAFF.

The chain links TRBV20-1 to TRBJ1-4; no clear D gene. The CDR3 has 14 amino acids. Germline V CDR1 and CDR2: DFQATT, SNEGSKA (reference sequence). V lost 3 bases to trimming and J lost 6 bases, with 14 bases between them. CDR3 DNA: TGCAGTGCTAGGGACTCTACCGGCTATGAAAAACTGTTTTTT. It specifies CSARDSTGYEKLFF.

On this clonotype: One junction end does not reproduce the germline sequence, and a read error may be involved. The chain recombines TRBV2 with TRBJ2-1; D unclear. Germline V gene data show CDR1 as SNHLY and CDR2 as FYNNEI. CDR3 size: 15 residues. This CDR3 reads CASSVTPASNNEQFF. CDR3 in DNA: TGTGCCAGCAGCGTGACTCCCGCCTCCAACAATGAGCAGTTCTTC.

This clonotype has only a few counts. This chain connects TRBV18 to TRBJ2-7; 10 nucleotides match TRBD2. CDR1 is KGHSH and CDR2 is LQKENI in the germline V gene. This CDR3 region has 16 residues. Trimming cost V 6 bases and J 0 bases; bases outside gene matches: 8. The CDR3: CASSPRGTSASYEQYF. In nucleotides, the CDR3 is TGTGCCAGCTCTCCCAGGGGGACTAGCGCCTCCTACGAGCAGTACTTC.

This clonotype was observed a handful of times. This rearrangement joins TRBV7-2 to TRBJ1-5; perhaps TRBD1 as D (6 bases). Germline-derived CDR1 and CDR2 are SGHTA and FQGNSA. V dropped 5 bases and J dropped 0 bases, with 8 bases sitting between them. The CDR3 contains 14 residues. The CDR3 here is CASSQGTSNQPQHF. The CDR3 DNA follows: TGTGCCAGCAGCCAGGGGACTAGCAATCAGCCCCAGCATTTT.

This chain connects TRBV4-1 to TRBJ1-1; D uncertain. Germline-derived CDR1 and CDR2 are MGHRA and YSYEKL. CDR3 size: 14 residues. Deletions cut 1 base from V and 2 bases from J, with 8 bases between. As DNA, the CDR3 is TGCGCCAGCAGCCAAGGACACACTAACACTGAAGCTTTCTTT. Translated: CASSQGHTNTEAFF.

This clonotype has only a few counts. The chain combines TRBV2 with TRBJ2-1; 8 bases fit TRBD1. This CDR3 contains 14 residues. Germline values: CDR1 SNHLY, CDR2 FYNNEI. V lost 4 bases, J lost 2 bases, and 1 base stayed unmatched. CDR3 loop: CASSGQGTYNEQFF. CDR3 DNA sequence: TGTGCCAGCAGTGGACAGGGGACCTACAATGAGCAGTTCTTC.

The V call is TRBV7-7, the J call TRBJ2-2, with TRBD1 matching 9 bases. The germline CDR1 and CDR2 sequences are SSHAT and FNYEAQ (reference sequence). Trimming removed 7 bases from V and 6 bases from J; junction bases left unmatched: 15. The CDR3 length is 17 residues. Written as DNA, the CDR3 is TGTGCCAGCACCCCCGGGACAGGGTTACCCATTGCCGGGGAGCTGTTTTTT. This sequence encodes CASTPGTGLPIAGELFF.

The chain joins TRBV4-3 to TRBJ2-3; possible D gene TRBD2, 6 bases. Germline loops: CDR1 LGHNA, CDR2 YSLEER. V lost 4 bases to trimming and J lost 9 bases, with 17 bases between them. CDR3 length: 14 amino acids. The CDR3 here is CASSPSGTHLTQYF. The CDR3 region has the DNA TGCGCCAGCAGCCCTTCCGGGACTCATTTGACGCAGTATTTT.

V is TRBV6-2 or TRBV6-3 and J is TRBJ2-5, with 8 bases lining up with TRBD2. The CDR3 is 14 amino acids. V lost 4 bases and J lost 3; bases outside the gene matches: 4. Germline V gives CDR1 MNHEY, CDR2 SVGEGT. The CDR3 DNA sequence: TGTGCCAGCAGTTCTCCCGGGGGGGAAGAGACCCAGTACTTC. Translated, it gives CASSSPGGEETQYF.

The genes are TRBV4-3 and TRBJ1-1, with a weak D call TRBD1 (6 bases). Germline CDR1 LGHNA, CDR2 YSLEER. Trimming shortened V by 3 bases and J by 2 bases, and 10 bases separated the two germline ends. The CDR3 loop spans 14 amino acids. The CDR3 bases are TGCGCCAGCAGCCAGGGACAACGAAACACTGAAGCTTTCTTT. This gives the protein CASSQGQRNTEAFF.

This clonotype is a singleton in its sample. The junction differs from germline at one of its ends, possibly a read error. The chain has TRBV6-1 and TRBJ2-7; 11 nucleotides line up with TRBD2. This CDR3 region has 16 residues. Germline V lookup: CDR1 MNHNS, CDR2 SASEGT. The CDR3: CASRLAGGRFPHEHYF. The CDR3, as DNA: TGTGCCAGCAGGCTAGCGGGAGGAAGGTTTCCCCACGAGCATTACTTC.

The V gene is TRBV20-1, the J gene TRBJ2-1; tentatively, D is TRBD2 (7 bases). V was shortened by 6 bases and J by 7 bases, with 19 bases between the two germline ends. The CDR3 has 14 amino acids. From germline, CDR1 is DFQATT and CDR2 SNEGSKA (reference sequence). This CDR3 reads CSAGGAGGGNEQFF. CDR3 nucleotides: TGCAGTGCGGGGGGGGCCGGGGGAGGTAATGAGCAGTTCTTC.

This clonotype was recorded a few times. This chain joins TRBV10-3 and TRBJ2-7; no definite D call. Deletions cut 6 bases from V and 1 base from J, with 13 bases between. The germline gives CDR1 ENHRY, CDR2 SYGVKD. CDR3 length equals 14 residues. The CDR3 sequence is CAIRAEPASYEQYF. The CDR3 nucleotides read TGTGCCATCAGAGCAGAACCAGCTTCCTACGAGCAGTACTTC.

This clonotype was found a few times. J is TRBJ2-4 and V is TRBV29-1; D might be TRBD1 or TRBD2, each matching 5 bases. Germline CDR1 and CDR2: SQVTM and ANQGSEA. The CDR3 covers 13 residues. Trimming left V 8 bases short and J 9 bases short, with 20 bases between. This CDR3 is CSTRLRGDFIQYF. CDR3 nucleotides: TGCAGCACAAGACTAAGGGGCGATTTCATTCAGTACTTC.

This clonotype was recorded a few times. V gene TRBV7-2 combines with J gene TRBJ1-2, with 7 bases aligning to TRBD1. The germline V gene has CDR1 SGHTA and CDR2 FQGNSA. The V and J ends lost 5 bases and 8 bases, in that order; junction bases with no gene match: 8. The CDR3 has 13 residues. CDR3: CASSTRQGGGYTF. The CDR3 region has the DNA TGTGCCAGCAGCACCCGACAGGGCGGGGGCTACACCTTC.

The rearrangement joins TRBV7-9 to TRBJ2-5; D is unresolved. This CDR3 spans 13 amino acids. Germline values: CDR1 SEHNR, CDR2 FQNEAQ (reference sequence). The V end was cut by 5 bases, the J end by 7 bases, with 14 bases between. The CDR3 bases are TGTGCCAGCAGCCTGATTTCGGGCGCGACCCAGTACTTC. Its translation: CASSLISGATQYF.

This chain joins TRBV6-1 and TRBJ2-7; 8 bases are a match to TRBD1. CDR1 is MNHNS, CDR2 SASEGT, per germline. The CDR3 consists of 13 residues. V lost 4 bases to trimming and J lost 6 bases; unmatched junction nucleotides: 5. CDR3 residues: CASSATGAGEQYF. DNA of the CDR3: TGTGCCAGCAGTGCGACAGGGGCTGGCGAGCAGTACTTC.

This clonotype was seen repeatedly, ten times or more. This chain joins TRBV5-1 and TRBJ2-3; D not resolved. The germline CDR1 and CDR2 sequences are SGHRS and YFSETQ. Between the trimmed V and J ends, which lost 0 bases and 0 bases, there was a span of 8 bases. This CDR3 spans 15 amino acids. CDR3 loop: CASSLATTSTDTQYF. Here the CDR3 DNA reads TGCGCCAGCAGCTTGGCAACCACCAGCACAGATACGCAGTATTTT.

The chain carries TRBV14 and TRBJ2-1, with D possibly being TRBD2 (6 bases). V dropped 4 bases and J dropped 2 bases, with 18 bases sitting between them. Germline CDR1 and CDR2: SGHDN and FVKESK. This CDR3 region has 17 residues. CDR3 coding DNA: TGTGCCAGCAGCCCTCACAGCGCGGGGTTGCCCTACAATGAGCAGTTCTTC. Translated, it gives CASSPHSAGLPYNEQFF.